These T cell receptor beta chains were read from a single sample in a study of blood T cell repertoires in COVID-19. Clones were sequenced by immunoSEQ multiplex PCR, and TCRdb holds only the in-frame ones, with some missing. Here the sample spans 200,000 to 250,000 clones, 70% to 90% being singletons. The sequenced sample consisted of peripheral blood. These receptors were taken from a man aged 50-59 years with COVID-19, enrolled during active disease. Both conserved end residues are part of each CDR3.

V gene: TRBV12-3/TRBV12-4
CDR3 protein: CATSRGQETQYF

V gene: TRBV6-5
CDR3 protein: CASSSQAVYQPQHF

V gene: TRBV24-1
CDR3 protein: CAISGRGIATQYF

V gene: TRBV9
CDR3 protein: CASSGGTSGETQYF

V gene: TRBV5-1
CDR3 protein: CASSQTSGGPNEQFF

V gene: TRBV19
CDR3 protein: CASSIGGATNEKLFF

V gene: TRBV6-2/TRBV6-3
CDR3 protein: CASSFGLAGDGELFF

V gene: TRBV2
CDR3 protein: CASSVVTTRSNQPQHF

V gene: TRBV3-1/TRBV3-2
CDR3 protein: CASSQLNRPSTEAFF

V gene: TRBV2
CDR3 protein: CASRPTGVGSYEQYF

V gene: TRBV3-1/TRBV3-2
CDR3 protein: CASSLEDRTSTSGNTIYF

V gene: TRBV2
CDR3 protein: CASSRQGQYGYTF

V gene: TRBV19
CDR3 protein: CASSISGQNYGYTF

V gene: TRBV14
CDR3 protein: CASSQDHSPGGRGLSGANVLTF

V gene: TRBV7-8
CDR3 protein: CASSLASWGGTEAFF

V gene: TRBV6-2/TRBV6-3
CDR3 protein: CASSYFGQGAAEAFF

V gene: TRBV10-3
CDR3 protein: CAISEPGQETIYEQYF

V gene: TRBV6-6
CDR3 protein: CASSSPQAGEQFF

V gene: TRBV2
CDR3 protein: CASKGLRQGGTEAFF

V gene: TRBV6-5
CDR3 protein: CASSPDKNTEAFF

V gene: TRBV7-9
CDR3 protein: CASSLHPTGVLETQYF

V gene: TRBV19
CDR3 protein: CASSPGTGGIHGYTF

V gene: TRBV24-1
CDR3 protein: CATSGQGALRPQHF

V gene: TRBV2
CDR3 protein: CASRWLGQGNTEAFF

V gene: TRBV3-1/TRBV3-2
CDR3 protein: CASSQVGGRPQHF

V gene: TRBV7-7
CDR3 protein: CASSLHRTSYEQYF

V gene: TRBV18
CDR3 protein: CASSRGGRGTPYEQYF

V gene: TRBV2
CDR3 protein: CASSREGLNYGYTF

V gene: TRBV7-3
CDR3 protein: CASSSSGGVTGELFF

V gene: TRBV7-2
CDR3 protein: CASSSPGLIRQEQFF

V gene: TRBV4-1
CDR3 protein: CASSQDGTNNYEQYF

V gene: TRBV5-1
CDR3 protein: CASSKGQGGTDTQYF

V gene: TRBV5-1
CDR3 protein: CASSSQVPNTEAFF

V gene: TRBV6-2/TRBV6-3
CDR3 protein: CASSYSSGSSNQPQHF

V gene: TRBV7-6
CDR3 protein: CASSFSTGSPTGSYEQYF

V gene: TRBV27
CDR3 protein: CASRKTDRGLRETQYF

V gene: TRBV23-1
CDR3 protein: CASSQSGRGF

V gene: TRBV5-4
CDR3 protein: CASSDLDREKQYF

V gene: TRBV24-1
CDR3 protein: CATSDSGGTDTQYF

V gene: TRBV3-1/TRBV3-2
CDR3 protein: CASSTGYGYTF

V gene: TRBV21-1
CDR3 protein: CASINQDRGTDTQYF

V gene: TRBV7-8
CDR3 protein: CASSLLPGDPGELFF

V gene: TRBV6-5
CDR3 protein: CASRQGWHQPQHF

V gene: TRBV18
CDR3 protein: CASSPSTDTQYF

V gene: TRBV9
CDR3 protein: CASSVAERGGNTQYF

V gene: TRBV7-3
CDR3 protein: CASSLRDSYGYTF

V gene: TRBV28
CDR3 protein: CASSQDRPGSPLHF

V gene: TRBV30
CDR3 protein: CAWSTGTAYGYTF

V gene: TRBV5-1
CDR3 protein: CASSQRLAPQETQYF

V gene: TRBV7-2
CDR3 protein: CASSLAGGQGDTEAFF

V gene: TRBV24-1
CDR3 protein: CATSVSRANTGELFF